This TCR beta chain comes out of a study of T cell repertoires in cytomegalovirus infection. Across the whole study: Public TCR beta signatures marked donors with CMV infection and the matching HLA.

TCRdb re-derived calls from the reads in MiXCR, one entry per CDR3 protein. The profile covers about 700,000 distinct CDR3 sequences, with about 30% appearing a single time and approximately 18% taken by the ten largest. This clonotype has more than one count but fewer than ten. What it binds is not known. The CDR3 sequence is 16 residues long. CDR1 LGHNA and CDR2 YSLEER come from the germline V gene. V was clipped by 0 bases and J by 6 bases; unmatched bases: 8. Sample: cultured PBMCs, taken from culture after CMV antigen stimulation. This TCR was sampled from a human donor in good health (CMV status not recorded). Some clones in this sample may be carry-over from other donors' samples. The chain is built from TRBV4-3 and TRBJ2-3, with 8 nucleotides matching TRBD2. CDR3 amino acids: CASSQDPRGRIDTQYF. The CDR3 bases are TGCGCCAGCAGCCAAGACCCGCGCGGGAGGATTGATACGCAGTATTTT.